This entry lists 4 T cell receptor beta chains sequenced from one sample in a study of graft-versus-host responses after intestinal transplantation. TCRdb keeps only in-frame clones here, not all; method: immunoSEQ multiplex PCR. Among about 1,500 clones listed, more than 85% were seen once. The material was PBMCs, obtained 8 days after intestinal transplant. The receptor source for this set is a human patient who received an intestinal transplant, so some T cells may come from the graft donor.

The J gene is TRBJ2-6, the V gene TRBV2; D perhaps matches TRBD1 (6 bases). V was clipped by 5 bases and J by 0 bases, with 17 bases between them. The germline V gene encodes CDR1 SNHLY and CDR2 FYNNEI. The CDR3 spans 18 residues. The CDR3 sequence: CASSTGQRFHSGANVLTF. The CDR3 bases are TGTGCCAGCAGTACTGGACAGAGGTTTCACTCTGGGGCCAACGTCCTGACTTTC.

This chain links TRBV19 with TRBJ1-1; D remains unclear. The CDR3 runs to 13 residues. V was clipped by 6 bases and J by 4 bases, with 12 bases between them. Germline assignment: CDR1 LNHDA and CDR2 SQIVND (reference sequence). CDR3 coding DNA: TGTGCCAGTAGGTCGGGAGGACCCACTGAAGCTTTCTTT. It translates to CASRSGGPTEAFF.

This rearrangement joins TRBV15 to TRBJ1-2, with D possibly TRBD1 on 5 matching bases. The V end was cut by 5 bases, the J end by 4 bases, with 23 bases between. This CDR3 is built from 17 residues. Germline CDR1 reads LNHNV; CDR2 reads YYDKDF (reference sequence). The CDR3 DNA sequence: TGTGCCACCAGCGACAGTCCAGGGTGTGGAAAGACCTATGGCTACACCTTC. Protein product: CATSDSPGCGKTYGYTF. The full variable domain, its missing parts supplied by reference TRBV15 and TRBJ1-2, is DAMVIQNPRYQVTQFGKPVTLSCSQTLNHNVMYWYQQKSSQAPKLLFHYYDKDFNNEADTPDNFQSRRPNTSFCFLDIRSPGLGDTAMYLCATSDSPGCGKTYGYTFGSGTRLTVV.

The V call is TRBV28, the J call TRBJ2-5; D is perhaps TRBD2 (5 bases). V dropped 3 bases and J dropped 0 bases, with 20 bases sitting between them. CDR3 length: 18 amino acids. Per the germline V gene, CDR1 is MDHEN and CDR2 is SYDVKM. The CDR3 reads CASSFVVSSGEYQETQYF. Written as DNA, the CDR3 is TGTGCCAGCAGTTTCGTCGTTTCGAGCGGAGAGTACCAAGAGACCCAGTACTTC.